These 31 T cell receptor beta chains came from one sample sequenced in a study of technical replicates of blood from several donors. Method: immunoSEQ multiplex PCR; TCRdb's copy keeps in-frame clones and lacks some. The repertoire holds approximately 60,000 clones, with 85% to 90% as singletons. Sequencing was done on a sample of PBMCs. These receptors all stem from a human donor in good health. Some clones in this sample may be carry-over from other donors' samples.

The CDR3 DNA follows: TGTGCCAGCAGTTTTCTGGGTAGCGGGAGCACAGATACGCAGTATTTT. It specifies CASSFLGSGSTDTQYF. The chain couples TRBV6-5 to TRBJ2-3; TRBD2 matches at 7 bases. This CDR3 has 16 amino acids. Germline V gene lookup returns CDR1 MNHEY and CDR2 SVGAGI. The junction had 7 bases not matched to a gene; V was cut back by 4 bases and J by 0 bases.

The chain joins TRBV7-6 to TRBJ1-1; 9 nucleotides match TRBD1. CDR1 and CDR2 (germline): SGHVS, FNYEAQ. CDR3 length: 14 residues. The V gene end was trimmed by 4 bases and the J gene end by 6 bases; junction bases not matched to a gene: 6. CDR3 sequence: CASSSGQGLAEAFF. The CDR3 DNA follows: TGTGCCAGCAGCTCCGGACAGGGGCTCGCTGAAGCTTTCTTT.

The J gene is TRBJ1-2, the V gene TRBV10-3; 8 bases match TRBD1. The CDR3 runs 14 residues. Germline V lookup: CDR1 ENHRY, CDR2 SYGVKD. The V gene end was trimmed by 0 bases and the J gene end by 7 bases; junction bases not matched to a gene: 4. CDR3 amino acids: CAISESDRATGYTF. The CDR3 coding sequence is TGTGCCATCAGTGAGTCGGACAGGGCCACTGGCTACACCTTC.

This clone has a handful of counts. The genes are TRBV4-3 and TRBJ2-7; 9 bases are shared with TRBD1. This CDR3 is built from 14 residues. V was pared by 10 bases and J by 5 bases, with 12 bases of the junction left unmatched. The germline CDR1 and CDR2 sequences are LGHNA and YSLEER. CDR3 coding DNA: TGCGCCACCTTCCCCGGGACAGGGTACCACGAGCAGTACTTC. This gives the protein CATFPGTGYHEQYF.

This clone has only a few counts. The chain has TRBV25-1 and TRBJ2-1; tentative D call: TRBD1 (6 bases). The CDR3 runs 13 residues. Germline V lookup: CDR1 MGHDK, CDR2 SYGVNS. V was trimmed by 10 bases and J by 7 bases, leaving 17 bases between them. CDR3 loop: CATQSGTNNEQFF. The CDR3 DNA follows: TGTGCCACGCAATCGGGGACAAATAATGAGCAGTTCTTC.

This chain joins TRBV5-1 and TRBJ1-5; D is undetermined. Looked up from germline, CDR1 is SGHRS and CDR2 is YFSETQ. Trimming pared 0 bases from V and 3 bases from J, leaving 10 bases between. This CDR3 spans 15 amino acids. Here the CDR3 reads CASSLASGDNQPQHF. For the CDR3, the DNA is TGCGCCAGCAGCTTGGCCTCAGGCGACAATCAGCCCCAGCATTTT.

The chain joins TRBV4-1 to TRBJ2-2; D is uncertain. V gave up 0 bases and J gave up 3 bases, with 17 bases separating them. CDR3 size: 18 residues. Germline CDR1 MGHRA, CDR2 YSYEKL. CDR3 bases: TGCGCCAGCAGCCAAGAGGGCCTTGGGCAGAAGTACACCGGGGAGCTGTTTTTT. It specifies CASSQEGLGQKYTGELFF.

The chain combines TRBV6-5 with TRBJ1-2, with TRBD1 as a possible D gene (5 bases). The CDR3 sequence is 16 residues long. V lost 0 bases to trimming and J lost 4 bases, with 15 bases between them. Germline V CDR1 and CDR2: MNHEY, SVGAGI. CDR3 coding DNA: TGTGCCAGCAGTTACTCGGGGAACAGGATGGGCTATGGCTACACCTTC. Translating it yields CASSYSGNRMGYGYTF.

The gene calls are TRBV11-2 and TRBJ1-1; tentatively, D is TRBD1 (6 bases). CDR1 and CDR2 from the germline V gene are SGHAT and FQNNGV. V was pared by 5 bases and J by 1 base, with 23 bases between. The length of the CDR3 is 18 residues. The CDR3 protein is CASSHGWEQGLRNTEAFF. CDR3 sequence (DNA): TGTGCCAGCAGCCACGGCTGGGAACAGGGCTTAAGGAACACTGAAGCTTTCTTT.

V and J are TRBV19 and TRBJ2-7, with 7 bases matching TRBD1. Germline CDR1 LNHDA, CDR2 SQIVND (reference sequence). V was clipped by 1 base and J by 2 bases; unmatched bases: 11. This CDR3 spans 17 amino acids. CDR3 nucleotide sequence: TGTGCCAGTAGTATAGCCCACCTCGGACAGGCGACCTACGAGCAGTACTTC. As protein: CASSIAHLGQATYEQYF.

V usage is TRBV12-5 and J usage is TRBJ2-7; D not resolved. CDR3 length equals 14 residues. CDR1 and CDR2 from the germline V gene are LGHNT and FRNRAP. The V gene lost 3 bases and the J gene lost 2 bases, with 11 bases spanning the gap. CDR3 sequence: CASGFSLGPYEQYF. CDR3 nucleotides: TGTGCTAGTGGTTTCTCCCTGGGCCCCTACGAGCAGTACTTC.

The chain links TRBV6-4 to TRBJ2-5; weak D call: TRBD1 (6 bases). CDR1 MRHNA and CDR2 SNTAGT come from the germline V gene. The CDR3 totals 13 residues. Trimming left V 6 bases short and J 9 bases short, with 17 bases between. Written as DNA, the CDR3 is TGTGCCAGCAGGGGGGCGGTGGGGCTGGCCCAGTACTTC. The encoded protein is CASRGAVGLAQYF.

The chain combines TRBV4-3 with TRBJ2-7, with D possibly TRBD2 on 5 matching bases. Germline V gene sequence: CDR1 LGHNA, CDR2 YSLEER. The CDR3 extends over 13 amino acids. The V end was cut by 3 bases, the J end by 4 bases, with 10 bases between. The CDR3 nucleotides are TGCGCCAGCAGCCAGTTCGAGGGTTACGAGCAGTACTTC. It translates to CASSQFEGYEQYF.

The chain joins TRBV7-2 to TRBJ2-2; D might be TRBD2 (6 bases). Germline V CDR1 and CDR2: SGHTA, FQGNSA. Trimming stripped 1 base from V and 7 bases from J, with 13 bases between. This CDR3 contains 15 residues. CDR3 in amino acids: CASSLVVGGGGELFF. Here the CDR3 DNA reads TGTGCCAGCAGCTTAGTTGTGGGAGGCGGCGGGGAGCTGTTTTTT.

V and J are TRBV19 and TRBJ2-7; D may be TRBD2 (5 bases). The CDR3 consists of 18 residues. V was shortened by 2 bases and J by 2 bases, with 22 bases between the two germline ends. CDR1 and CDR2 from the germline V gene are LNHDA and SQIVND (reference sequence). CDR3 sequence: CASSISSDSPIITYEQYF. The DNA for the CDR3 is TGTGCCAGTAGTATATCTTCGGACTCCCCAATCATCACCTACGAGCAGTACTTC. Using reference TRBV19 and TRBJ2-7 for the parts outside the CDR3, the full variable domain is DGGITQSPKYLFRKEGQNVTLSCEQNLNHDAMYWYRQDPGQGLRLIYYSQIVNDFQKGDIAEGYSVSREKKESFPLTVTSAQKNPTAFYLCASSISSDSPIITYEQYFGPGTRLTVT.

The chain carries TRBV6-1 and TRBJ1-1; 8 nucleotides align to TRBD1. V trimming: 6 bases; J trimming: 3 bases; junction bases outside the gene matches: 3. Germline CDR1 is MNHNS and CDR2 is SASEGT. The CDR3 sequence is 13 residues long. CDR3 loop: CASSEDRDTEAFF. The CDR3, as DNA: TGTGCCAGCAGCGAGGACAGGGACACTGAAGCTTTCTTT.

The V gene is TRBV4-1, the J gene TRBJ2-1; 7 nucleotides match TRBD1. The V segment lost 1 base and the J segment 1 base; nucleotides outside the gene matches: 1. The CDR3 spans 15 residues. The germline CDR1 and CDR2 sequences are MGHRA and YSYEKL. The CDR3 nucleotides read TGCGCCAGCAGCCAAGTACAGGGGTCCTACAATGAGCAGTTCTTC. This translates into CASSQVQGSYNEQFF.

The CDR3 is CASSFGGPYNEQFF. The CDR3 DNA reads as TGTGCCAGCAGCTTCGGGGGGCCCTACAATGAGCAGTTCTTC. The chain is built from TRBV7-6 and TRBJ2-1; D possibly corresponds to TRBD2 (7 bases). Trimming left V 3 bases short and J 2 bases short, with 8 bases between. CDR1 and CDR2 from the germline V gene are SGHVS and FNYEAQ. CDR3 length equals 14 residues.

The V and J genes are TRBV6-5 and TRBJ2-1; the D gene is possibly TRBD2 (6 bases). V was clipped by 5 bases and J by 6 bases, with 14 bases between them. Germline V CDR1 and CDR2: MNHEY, SVGAGI. The CDR3 consists of 14 residues. The DNA for the CDR3 is TGTGCCAGCAGTCCCGCCCGACTAGGCAATGAGCAGTTCTTC. Its protein is CASSPARLGNEQFF.

The rearrangement links TRBV7-8 to TRBJ2-2; tentative D call: TRBD2 (7 bases). CDR1 and CDR2 (germline): SGHVS, FQNEAQ. Trimming removed 5 bases from V and 9 bases from J, with 25 bases in between. The CDR3 has 17 residues. CDR3 nucleotide sequence: TGTGCCAGCAGCGCGACTAGGGAGGGGGGCTCTTTAAGGGAGCTGTTTTTT. Translation: CASSATREGGSLRELFF.

V is TRBV5-1 and J is TRBJ2-7, with TRBD1 identical over 9 bases. The length of the CDR3 is 13 residues. Germline assignment: CDR1 SGHRS and CDR2 YFSETQ. Unmatched junction bases numbered 2, after V lost 2 bases and J lost 5 bases. CDR3 sequence: CASSFRQGDEQYF. The CDR3 DNA is TGCGCCAGCAGCTTCCGACAGGGGGACGAGCAGTACTTC.

The CDR3 here is CASSQPGINEQFF. Written as DNA, the CDR3 is TGCGCCAGCAGCCAACCAGGGATCAATGAGCAGTTCTTC. The chain combines TRBV4-3 with TRBJ2-1; weak D call: TRBD1 (5 bases). The CDR3 spans 13 residues. Germline V gene lookup returns CDR1 LGHNA and CDR2 YSLEER. V shed 2 bases and J shed 6 bases, with 8 bases lying between them.

This clone appeared a few times. The chain joins TRBV10-3 to TRBJ2-7; 10 bases line up with TRBD2. From germline, CDR1 is ENHRY and CDR2 SYGVKD. This CDR3 comprises 14 residues. V lost 2 bases to trimming and J lost 6 bases; unmatched junction nucleotides: 4. CDR3 bases: TGTGCCATCAGTGAGGCCCGGACTAGCGGCGAGCAGTACTTC. This gives the protein CAISEARTSGEQYF.

This chain connects TRBV6-1 to TRBJ2-7; a weak D match, TRBD2 (5 bases). Trimming took off 6 bases at V and 9 bases at J, with 21 bases between the two ends. CDR3 length equals 14 residues. Germline CDR1 and CDR2: MNHNS and SASEGT. The CDR3 reads CASRGIEGPGVQYF. CDR3 in DNA: TGTGCCAGCAGGGGGATTGAAGGGCCCGGGGTGCAGTACTTC.

The chain couples TRBV19 to TRBJ2-5, with 9 nucleotides matching TRBD1. V shed 5 bases, J shed 5 bases, and the junction held 6 bases outside the gene matches. Looked up from germline, CDR1 is LNHDA and CDR2 is SQIVND (reference sequence). The CDR3 is 14 amino acids. The CDR3 coding sequence is TGTGCCAGTAGTCCATGGACAGGGGTGGAGACCCAGTACTTC. This gives the protein CASSPWTGVETQYF.

The gene calls are TRBV7-9 and TRBJ2-7; TRBD1 matches at 8 bases. The V gene end was trimmed by 5 bases and the J gene end by 2 bases; junction bases not matched to a gene: 11. Per germline, CDR1 SEHNR and CDR2 FQNEAQ (reference sequence). This CDR3 spans 16 amino acids. The CDR3 protein is CASSRYPGQATYEQYF. CDR3 bases: TGTGCCAGCAGCCGTTATCCGGGACAGGCTACCTACGAGCAGTACTTC.

This clone counts as medium-sized. This chain links TRBV13 with TRBJ1-3, with 7 bases fitting TRBD1. CDR1 and CDR2 from the germline V gene are PRHDT and FYEKMQ (reference sequence). The CDR3 consists of 15 residues. The V segment lost 1 base and the J segment 2 bases; nucleotides outside the gene matches: 2. CDR3 amino acids: CASSLEGQPGNTIYF. DNA of the CDR3: TGTGCCAGCAGCTTAGAGGGACAGCCTGGAAACACCATATATTTT.

CDR3 DNA sequence: TGTGCTAGTGATTCGGGACTAGCGGGGGCGGAGACCCAGTACTTC. This codes for CASDSGLAGAETQYF. This chain joins TRBV12-5 and TRBJ2-5; TRBD2 agrees at 14 bases. V lost 7 bases, J lost 5 bases, and 6 bases stayed unmatched. The V gene's germline CDR1 is LGHNT and CDR2 FRNRAP. There are 15 residues in the CDR3.

The chain employs TRBV27 and TRBJ1-6; possibly TRBD1 for D (5 bases). The length of the CDR3 is 15 residues. V lost 2 bases to trimming and J lost 5 bases, with 10 bases between them. Looked up from germline, CDR1 is MNHEY and CDR2 is SMNVEV (reference sequence). The CDR3 here is CASSLSQGNNSPLHF. The CDR3 region has the DNA TGTGCCAGCAGTTTAAGCCAGGGTAATAATTCACCCCTCCACTTT.

The chain links TRBV11-3 to TRBJ2-6; TRBD2 agrees at 12 bases. Per germline, CDR1 SGHNT and CDR2 YENEEA. The V gene end was trimmed by 4 bases and the J gene end by 2 bases; junction bases not matched to a gene: 6. The CDR3 loop spans 18 amino acids. The DNA of the CDR3 is TGTGCCAGCAGCTATACGACTAGCGGGAGTGCTGGGGCCAACGTCCTGACTTTC. This sequence encodes CASSYTTSGSAGANVLTF.

The chain uses TRBV7-2 and TRBJ1-2, with D possibly being TRBD1 (5 bases). The CDR3 totals 12 residues. Germline CDR1 and CDR2: SGHTA and FQGNSA. V lost 1 base to trimming and J lost 6 bases, with 6 bases between them. The CDR3 region is CASSLVGDGYTF. CDR3 bases: TGTGCCAGCAGCTTAGTAGGGGATGGCTACACCTTC.